Listed below are T cell receptor beta chains from one sample, sequenced in a study of glioma-infiltrating T cells after dendritic cell vaccination. The assay was immunoSEQ multiplex PCR, and TCRdb's table has in-frame clones only and misses some. The sample yields about 100,000 clones, roughly 80% seen once. Sample: blood, taken after dendritic cell vaccination. The receptor set was obtained from a human donor with glioblastoma. Both conserved end residues are part of each CDR3. D genes are given only for firm matches. Size values are once, few and many counts, or a class for expanded clones, and some rows have none.

abundance	j_gene	v_gene	d_gene	CDR3aa	CDR3nt
.	TRBJ1-3	TRBV2	TRBD1	CASRAGTAIFSWGTIYF	TGTGCCAGCAGAGCAGGGACAGCCATATTCAGCTGGGGGACCATATATTTT
.	TRBJ1-5	TRBV4-1	TRBD1	CASSQDLDRGKPQHF	TGCGCCAGCAGCCAAGATTTGGACAGGGGAAAGCCCCAGCATTTT
once	TRBJ2-2	TRBV10-3	.	CAHKTDIGELFF	TGTGCCCACAAGACAGATATCGGGGAGCTGTTTTTT
.	TRBJ2-7	TRBV6-1	TRBD2	CASKGLLPNGNEQYF	TGTGCCAGCAAGGGACTACTTCCTAACGGTAACGAGCAGTACTTC
few	TRBJ2-7	TRBV5-1	TRBD1	CASSLLDRTYEQYF	TGCGCCAGCAGCTTGCTGGACAGGACCTACGAGCAGTACTTC
.	TRBJ2-1	TRBV6-1	TRBD2	CASSEWGTTLYNEQFF	TGTGCCAGCAGTGAATGGGGGACTACCCTGTACAATGAGCAGTTCTTC
.	TRBJ1-1	TRBV28	TRBD1	CASSQGGAYTEAFF	TGTGCCAGCAGCCAAGGGGGCGCATACACTGAAGCTTTCTTT
.	TRBJ2-1	TRBV11-2	TRBD2	CASSVSGRGSYNEQFF	TGTGCCAGCAGCGTTAGCGGGAGAGGCTCCTACAATGAGCAGTTCTTC
.	TRBJ1-4	TRBV5-1	TRBD1	CASSRLKQGSNEKLFF	TGCGCCAGCAGCCGCCTTAAACAGGGGAGTAATGAAAAACTGTTTTTT
.	TRBJ1-2	TRBV7-3	TRBD1	CASSLTGGGGYTF	TGTGCCAGCAGCTTGACAGGGGGAGGTGGCTACACCTTC